This TCR beta chain came from a study of identical twins. The germline gives CDR1 MDHEN, CDR2 SYDVKM. This CDR3 has 18 amino acids. V trimming: 7 bases; J trimming: 5 bases; junction bases outside the gene matches: 19. TCRdb reanalysed the 5' RACE reads using MiXCR and keeps one entry per CDR3 protein. Of approximately 500,000 distinct CDR3 sequences listed, 15% are singletons. The same data also contributed to another study, on yellow fever vaccine responses in identical twins.

Sequenced sample: CD4+ T cells sorted from blood. This sequence originates from a woman aged 18-29 years in good health. V usage is TRBV28 and J usage is TRBJ2-5; 10 bases are shared with TRBD2. Written as DNA, the CDR3 is TGTGCCAGCACCGTGTGGAGTGGAAGCGGGAGGGCCTTCGAGACCCAGTACTTC. Amino acids: CASTVWSGSGRAFETQYF.